This T cell receptor (beta chain) was retrieved from a study of Ad26.COV2.S vaccination and SARS-CoV-2 variants. Clones were sequenced by immunoSEQ multiplex PCR, and TCRdb holds only the in-frame ones, with some missing. The sample includes about 420,000 clones, roughly 90% of them seen just once. Treatment: around 19 received Ad26.COV2.S at low or high dose, single or two shots; five or six received placebo; per-sample allocation not given. The study sampled participants on day 63 after the first vaccine or placebo injection. V lost 2 bases to trimming and J lost 1 base; unmatched junction nucleotides: 0. Germline values: CDR1 SGDLS, CDR2 YYNGEE. This CDR3 has 15 amino acids.

The chain joins TRBV9 to TRBJ2-2; TRBD2 matches at 9 bases. The sequence was obtained from a person between 18 and 59 years old who received the Ad26.COV2.S COVID-19 vaccine or a placebo. The sequencing here drew on peripheral blood, taken in a trial of Ad26.COV2.S vaccine versus placebo. CDR3 in amino acids: CASSVSGGNTGELFF. In DNA form, the CDR3 reads TGTGCCAGCAGCGTTAGCGGGGGGAACACCGGGGAGCTGTTTTTT.